The 16 T cell receptor beta chains presented below share a single source sample, sequenced in a study of a mutant IDH1 vaccine in newly diagnosed glioma. Time point described: week 5, during vaccination. Every vaccine dose comprised 300 ug of mutant IDH1 20-mer peptide plus topical imiquimod. Generated by immunoSEQ multiplex PCR, the TCRdb table keeps only in-frame clones and is missing some. The repertoire holds 25,000 or so clones, with roughly 84% as singletons. Antigens for these TCRs are unknown. The starting material was PBMCs, obtained from a glioma patient whose treatment included an IDH1 peptide vaccine. The receptors here all came from a man aged 35-49 years with glioma. Some clones in this sample may be carry-over from other donors' samples.

The chain combines TRBV5-1 with TRBJ1-1; 8 nucleotides align to TRBD1. CDR3 length equals 16 residues. The ends lost 0 bases at V and 0 bases at J; junction bases unmatched: 4. Germline V gives CDR1 SGHRS, CDR2 YFSETQ. The CDR3 here is CASSLADRGMNTEAFF. Written as DNA, the CDR3 is TGCGCCAGCAGCTTGGCCGACAGGGGAATGAACACTGAAGCTTTCTTT.

Only a few counts were recorded for this clone. DNA for the CDR3: TGCGCCAGCAGCCGACCGACTCAAGACACTGAAGCTTTCTTT. It is translated as CASSRPTQDTEAFF. This chain joins TRBV4-1 and TRBJ1-1; D not certain. Germline V CDR1 and CDR2: MGHRA, YSYEKL. The CDR3 contains 14 residues. Between the trimmed V and J ends, which lost 4 bases and 3 bases, there was a span of 12 bases.

The V and J genes are TRBV6-1 and TRBJ1-6; a possible D gene is TRBD1 (6 bases). Trimming shortened V by 2 bases and J by 7 bases, and 12 bases separated the two germline ends. The CDR3 length is 15 residues. From germline, CDR1 is MNHNS and CDR2 SASEGT. This CDR3 reads CASSELGGNNSPLHF. CDR3 DNA sequence: TGTGCCAGCAGTGAATTGGGGGGCAACAATTCACCCCTCCACTTT.

This clone has just one count. The CDR3, as DNA: TGTGCCAGCAGCCGGGGACTAGCGGGATCTGATACGCAGTATTTT. Residues: CASSRGLAGSDTQYF. The chain links TRBV7-9 to TRBJ2-3; 13 bases line up with TRBD2. The CDR3 extends over 15 amino acids. Germline lookup yields CDR1 SEHNR and CDR2 FQNEAQ (reference sequence). V was clipped by 5 bases and J by 6 bases; unmatched bases: 5.

This clone was detected a few times. The rearrangement links TRBV6-5 to TRBJ1-1; 10 bases agree with TRBD1. Trimming at V came to 0 bases and at J to 7 bases, leaving 8 bases not matched to a gene. The germline CDR1 and CDR2 sequences are MNHEY and SVGAGI. The CDR3 length is 16 residues. This chain's CDR3 is CASSYSGTGVGGEAFF. The CDR3 DNA sequence: TGTGCCAGCAGTTACTCTGGGACAGGGGTCGGTGGTGAAGCTTTCTTT.

The chain recombines TRBV6-5 with TRBJ1-1, with D uncertain. With 5 bases removed from V and 5 bases from J, the gap between germline ends came to 12 bases. CDR1 is MNHEY and CDR2 is SVGAGI in the germline V gene. The CDR3 is 13 residues long. The CDR3 loop is CASSPGRRTEAFF. In DNA, the CDR3 is TGTGCCAGCAGTCCTGGACGGAGAACTGAAGCTTTCTTT.

The chain is built from TRBV5-1 and TRBJ2-5, with 7 bases matching TRBD1. Germline CDR1 SGHRS, CDR2 YFSETQ. With V trimmed by 0 bases and J by 5 bases, 4 bases remained unmatched. The CDR3 length is 14 residues. The CDR3 here is CASSLEGRGETQYF. The CDR3, as DNA: TGCGCCAGCAGCTTGGAAGGCAGGGGGGAGACCCAGTACTTC.

J is TRBJ2-7 and V is TRBV28, with 8 positions matching TRBD1. This CDR3 region has 17 residues. Germline V gene lookup returns CDR1 MDHEN and CDR2 SYDVKM. V was pared by 7 bases and J by 5 bases, with 19 bases of the junction left unmatched. The CDR3 reads CASTPRGQGAPLDEQYF. CDR3 in DNA: TGTGCCAGCACTCCAAGAGGACAGGGCGCCCCTCTTGACGAGCAGTACTTC. Drawing the rest from reference TRBV28 and TRBJ2-7, the complete variable domain is DVKVTQSSRYLVKRTGEKVFLECVQDMDHENMFWYRQDPGLGLRLIYFSYDVKMKEKGDIPEGYSVSREKKERFSLILESASTNQTSMYLCASTPRGQGAPLDEQYFGPGTRLTVT.

The chain is built from TRBV9 and TRBJ2-3, with D uncertain. Germline V CDR1 and CDR2: SGDLS, YYNGEE. With 4 bases removed from V and 6 bases from J, the gap between germline ends came to 18 bases. This CDR3 has 15 residues. CDR3 amino acids: CASSPLGETYDTQYF. In DNA form, the CDR3 reads TGTGCCAGCAGCCCCCTCGGTGAAACGTACGATACGCAGTATTTT.

This clone was seen more than once but under ten times. The genes are TRBV2 and TRBJ1-1; no reliable D call. The CDR3 has 12 amino acids. V was cut by 4 bases and J by 0 bases, with 3 bases left in between. Looked up from germline, CDR1 is SNHLY and CDR2 is FYNNEI. The CDR3 nucleotides are TGTGCCAGCAGTGGTATGAACACTGAAGCTTTCTTT. It encodes CASSGMNTEAFF. The entire variable domain, with the rest obtained from reference TRBV2 and TRBJ1-1, is as follows: EPEVTQTPSHQVTQMGQEVILRCVPISNHLYFYWYRQILGQKVEFLVSFYNNEISEKSEIFDDQFSVERPDGSNFTLKIRSTKLEDSAMYFCASSGMNTEAFFGQGTRLTVV.

The chain is built from TRBV10-1 and TRBJ1-2, with D perhaps TRBD1 (5 bases). The CDR3 runs 12 residues. V gave up 3 bases and J gave up 5 bases, with 7 bases separating them. From germline, CDR1 is WNHNN and CDR2 SYGVQD (reference sequence). Here the CDR3 reads CASSDGGYGYTF. As DNA, the CDR3 is TGCGCCAGCAGTGATGGGGGGTATGGCTACACCTTC.

This clone was observed a single time. J is TRBJ2-2 and V is TRBV4-2, with 9 bases identical to TRBD1. CDR3 size: 16 residues. Trimming removed 0 bases from V and 7 bases from J; junction bases left unmatched: 6. The germline gives CDR1 LGHNA, CDR2 YNFKEQ. In DNA, the CDR3 is TGTGCCAGCAGCCAAGATTCCGGGACAGGGCACGGGGAGCTGTTTTTT. Translation: CASSQDSGTGHGELFF.

This clone has a handful of counts. The rearrangement uses TRBV5-4 and TRBJ2-5; the D gene is possibly TRBD2 (6 bases). The germline CDR1 and CDR2 sequences are SGHNT and YYREEE (reference sequence). The CDR3 has 15 amino acids. V was clipped by 4 bases and J by 6 bases, with 19 bases between them. Here the CDR3 DNA reads TGTGCCAGCAGCGAACATTCCACTAGCATGAAGACCCAGTACTTC. Translation: CASSEHSTSMKTQYF. The full variable domain, completed using reference TRBV5-4 and TRBJ2-5, is ETGVTQSPTHLIKTRGQQVTLRCSSQSGHNTVSWYQQALGQGPQFIFQYYREEENGRGNFPPRFSGLQFPNYSSELNVNALELDDSALYLCASSEHSTSMKTQYFGPGTRLLVL.

The chain links TRBV15 to TRBJ1-1; 8 positions agree with TRBD1. The CDR3 totals 12 residues. Germline V gene lookup returns CDR1 LNHNV and CDR2 YYDKDF (reference sequence). With V trimmed by 5 bases and J by 7 bases, 3 bases remained unmatched. CDR3 amino acids: CATSLDRGEAFF. In nucleotides, the CDR3 is TGTGCCACCAGCTTAGACAGGGGTGAAGCTTTCTTT.

This sequence joins TRBV10-3 and TRBJ1-4; D is undetermined. V was trimmed by 4 bases and J by 8 bases, leaving 14 bases between them. CDR3 length: 14 residues. The germline V gene has CDR1 ENHRY and CDR2 SYGVKD. The CDR3 loop is CAISVAAGGEKLFF. The CDR3 nucleotides read TGTGCCATCAGTGTGGCGGCAGGAGGAGAAAAACTGTTTTTT.

The CDR3 loop reads CASSWPTGPGAYEQYF. In DNA, the CDR3 is TGTGCCAGCAGCTGGCCGACAGGGCCAGGAGCCTACGAGCAGTACTTC. The chain joins TRBV5-4 to TRBJ2-7, with 7 bases that match TRBD1. The CDR3 spans 16 residues. V was pared by 3 bases and J by 2 bases, with 11 bases of the junction left unmatched. Germline CDR1 and CDR2: SGHNT and YYREEE (reference sequence).